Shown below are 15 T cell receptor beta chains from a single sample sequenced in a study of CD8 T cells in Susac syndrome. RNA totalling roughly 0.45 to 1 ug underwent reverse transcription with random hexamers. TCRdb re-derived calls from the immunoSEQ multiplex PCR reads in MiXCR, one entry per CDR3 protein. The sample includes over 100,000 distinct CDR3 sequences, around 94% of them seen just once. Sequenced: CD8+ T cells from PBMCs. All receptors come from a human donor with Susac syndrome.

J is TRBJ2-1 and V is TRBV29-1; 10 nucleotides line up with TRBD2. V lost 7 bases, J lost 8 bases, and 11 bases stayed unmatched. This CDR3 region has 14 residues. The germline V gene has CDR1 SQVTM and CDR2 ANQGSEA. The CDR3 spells CSALGSGGNYEQFF. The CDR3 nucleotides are TGCAGCGCCCTTGGTAGCGGGGGGAATTATGAGCAGTTCTTC.

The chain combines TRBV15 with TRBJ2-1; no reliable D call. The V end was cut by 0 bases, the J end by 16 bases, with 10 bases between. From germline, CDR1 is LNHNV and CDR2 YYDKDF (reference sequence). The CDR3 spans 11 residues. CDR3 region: CATSRDGLDFF. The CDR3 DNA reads TGTGCCACCAGCAGAGACGGTCTGGATTTCTTC.

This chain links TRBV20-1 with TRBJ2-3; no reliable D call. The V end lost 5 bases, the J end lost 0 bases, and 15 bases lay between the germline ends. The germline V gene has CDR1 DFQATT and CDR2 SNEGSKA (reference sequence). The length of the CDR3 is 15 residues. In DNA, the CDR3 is TGCAGTGCTGCGGACGAGGTATGGAGCACAGATACGCAGTATTTT. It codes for CSAADEVWSTDTQYF.

CDR3 amino acids: CASSSGTHFPYEQYF. Written as DNA, the CDR3 is TGTGCCAGCAGCTCAGGGACTCATTTCCCCTACGAGCAGTACTTC. The chain couples TRBV5-4 to TRBJ2-7; D might be TRBD2 (6 bases). V was pared by 3 bases and J by 2 bases, with 15 bases between. Germline CDR1 reads SGHNT; CDR2 reads YYREEE (reference sequence). CDR3 length: 15 amino acids.

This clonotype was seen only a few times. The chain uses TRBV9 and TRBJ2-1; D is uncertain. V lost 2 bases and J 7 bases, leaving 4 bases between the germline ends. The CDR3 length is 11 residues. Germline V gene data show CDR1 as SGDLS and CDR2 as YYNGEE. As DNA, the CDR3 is TGTGCCAGCAGCGTGGCTAATGAGCAGTTCTTC. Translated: CASSVANEQFF. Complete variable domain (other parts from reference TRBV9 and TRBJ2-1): DSGVTQTPKHLITATGQRVTLRCSPRSGDLSVYWYQQSLDQGLQFLIQYYNGEERAKGNILERFSAQQFPDLHSELNLSSLELGDSALYFCASSVANEQFFGPGTRLTVL.

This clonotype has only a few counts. This CDR3 is CASGNYEQYF. The CDR3 DNA follows: TGTGCTAGTGGTAACTACGAGCAGTACTTC. The rearrangement links TRBV12-5 to TRBJ2-7; D is ambiguous. Germline V gene lookup returns CDR1 LGHNT and CDR2 FRNRAP. This CDR3 region has 10 residues. Between the trimmed V and J ends, which lost 5 bases and 3 bases, there was a span of 2 bases.

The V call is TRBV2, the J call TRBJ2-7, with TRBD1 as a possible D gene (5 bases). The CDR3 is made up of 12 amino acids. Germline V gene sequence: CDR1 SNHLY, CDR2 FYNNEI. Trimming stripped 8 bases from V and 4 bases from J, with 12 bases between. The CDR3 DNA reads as TGTGCCAGCGGCAGGGAAGGGTACGAGCAGTACTTC. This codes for CASGREGYEQYF.

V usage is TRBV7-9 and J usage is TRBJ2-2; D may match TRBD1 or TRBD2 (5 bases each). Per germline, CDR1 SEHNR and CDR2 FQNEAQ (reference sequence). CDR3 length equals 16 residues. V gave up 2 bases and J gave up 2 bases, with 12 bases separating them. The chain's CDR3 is CASSLFEGRNTGELFF. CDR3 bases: TGTGCCAGCAGCTTATTCGAGGGGAGAAACACCGGGGAGCTGTTTTTT.

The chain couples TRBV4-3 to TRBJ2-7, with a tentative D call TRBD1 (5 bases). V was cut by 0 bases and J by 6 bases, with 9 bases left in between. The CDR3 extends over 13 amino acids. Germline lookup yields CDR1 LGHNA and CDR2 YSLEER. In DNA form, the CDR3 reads TGCGCCAGCAGCCAAGATCTGGGGCGCGAGCAGTACTTC. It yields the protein CASSQDLGREQYF.

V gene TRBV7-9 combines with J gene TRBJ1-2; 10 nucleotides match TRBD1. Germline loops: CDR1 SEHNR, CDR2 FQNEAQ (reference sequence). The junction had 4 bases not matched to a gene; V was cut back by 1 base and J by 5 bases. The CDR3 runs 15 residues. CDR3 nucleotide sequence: TGTGCCAGCAGCTTAGAGTCGGACAGGGGGTATGGCTACACCTTC. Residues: CASSLESDRGYGYTF.

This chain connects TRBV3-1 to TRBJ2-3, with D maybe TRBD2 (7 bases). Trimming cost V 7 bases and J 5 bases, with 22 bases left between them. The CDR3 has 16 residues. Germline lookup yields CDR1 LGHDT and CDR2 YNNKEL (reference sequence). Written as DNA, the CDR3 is TGTGCCAGCACCAACACCGTTACAGGGAGGGGAGATACGCAGTATTTT. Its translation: CASTNTVTGRGDTQYF.

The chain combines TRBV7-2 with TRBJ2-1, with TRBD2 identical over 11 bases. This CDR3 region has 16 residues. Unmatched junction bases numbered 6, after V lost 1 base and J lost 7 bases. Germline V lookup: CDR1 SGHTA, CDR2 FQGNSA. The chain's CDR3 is CASSLVIAGGPNEQFF. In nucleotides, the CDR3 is TGTGCCAGCAGCTTAGTGATAGCGGGGGGGCCGAATGAGCAGTTCTTC. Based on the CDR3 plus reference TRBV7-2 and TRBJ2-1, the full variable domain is GAGVSQSPSNKVTEKGKDVELRCDPISGHTALYWYRQSLGQGLEFLIYFQGNSAPDKSGLPSDRFSAERTGGSVSTLTIQRTQQEDSAVYLCASSLVIAGGPNEQFFGPGTRLTVL.

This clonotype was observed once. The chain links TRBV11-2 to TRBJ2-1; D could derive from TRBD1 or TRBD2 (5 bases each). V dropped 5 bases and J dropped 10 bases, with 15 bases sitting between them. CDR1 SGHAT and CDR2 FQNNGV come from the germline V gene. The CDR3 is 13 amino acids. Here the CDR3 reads CASSTGWDGEQFF. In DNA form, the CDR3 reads TGTGCCAGCAGCACCGGATGGGACGGCGAGCAGTTCTTC.

The CDR3 here is CASTLQGSYEQYF. The CDR3 DNA follows: TGTGCCAGCACTCTCCAAGGGTCCTACGAGCAGTACTTC. The rearrangement joins TRBV13 to TRBJ2-7; D call uncertain. Looked up from germline, CDR1 is PRHDT and CDR2 is FYEKMQ (reference sequence). The length of the CDR3 is 13 residues. Trimming shortened V by 7 bases and J by 1 base, and 11 bases separated the two germline ends. Full variable domain (outside the CDR3, taken from reference TRBV13 and TRBJ2-7): AAGVIQSPRHLIKEKRETATLKCYPIPRHDTVYWYQQGPGQDPQFLISFYEKMQSDKGSIPDRFSAQQFSDYHSELNMSSLELGDSALYFCASTLQGSYEQYFGPGTRLTVT.

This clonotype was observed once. The CDR3 region has the DNA TGTGCCAGCAGCGGGACGGGCGGAGGGGCCAACGTCCTGACTTTC. This translates into CASSGTGGGANVLTF. V usage is TRBV9 and J usage is TRBJ2-6; D is ambiguous. There are 15 residues in the CDR3. Per germline, CDR1 SGDLS and CDR2 YYNGEE. Trimming pared 3 bases from V and 4 bases from J, leaving 11 bases between.